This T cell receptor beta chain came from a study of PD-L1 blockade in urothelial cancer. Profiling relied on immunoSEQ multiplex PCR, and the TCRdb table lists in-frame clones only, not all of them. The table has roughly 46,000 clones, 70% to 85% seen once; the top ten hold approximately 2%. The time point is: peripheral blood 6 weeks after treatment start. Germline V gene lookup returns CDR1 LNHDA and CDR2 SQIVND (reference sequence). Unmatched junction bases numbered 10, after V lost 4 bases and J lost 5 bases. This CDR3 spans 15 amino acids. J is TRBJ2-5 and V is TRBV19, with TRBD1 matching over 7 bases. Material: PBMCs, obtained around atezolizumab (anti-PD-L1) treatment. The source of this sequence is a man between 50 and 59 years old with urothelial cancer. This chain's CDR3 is CASSTVRQGGETQYF. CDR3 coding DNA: TGTGCCAGTAGTACCGTCAGACAGGGTGGGGAGACCCAGTACTTC. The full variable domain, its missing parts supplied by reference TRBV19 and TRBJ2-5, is DGGITQSPKYLFRKEGQNVTLSCEQNLNHDAMYWYRQDPGQGLRLIYYSQIVNDFQKGDIAEGYSVSREKKESFPLTVTSAQKNPTAFYLCASSTVRQGGETQYFGPGTRLLVL.